This T cell receptor (beta chain) stems from a study of cytomegalovirus exposure and HLA in healthy donors. Whole-study results and caveats: Many donors shared some public TCRs, even though most TCR sequences were rare. At a 0.05 false discovery rate, a later analysis found some 18,000 TCR beta sequences to be associated with HLA alleles. There was a cluster of highly shared sequence variants that was likely a sequencing artifact.

J gave up 11 bases and V 5 bases, and 11 bases lay outside the gene matches. CDR3 length: 13 residues. Germline values: CDR1 GTSNPN, CDR2 SVGIG (reference sequence). With 60 Vbeta and 13 Jbeta primers, the PCR was carried out. The table came from immunoSEQ multiplex PCR; TCRdb's copy has only in-frame clones and leaves some out. Here the sample table reports tens of thousands of clones. A remark on this clone: Its antigen is currently unknown.

The chain employs TRBV30 and TRBJ2-4; TRBD2 matches at 8 bases. Material for sequencing was PBMCs. The sequence was obtained from a female donor in good health and CMV-seronegative. As DNA, the CDR3 is TGTGCCTGGGGGAGGGAAGCGGGGGCCTTTCAGTACTTC. Its protein product is CAWGREAGAFQYF.